The 18 T cell receptor beta chains in this list originate from one sample, sequenced in a study of blood T cells in healthy people across ages. It was with a sample-barcoded 5' primer and a J-beta primer mix that a second PCR of roughly 6 to 12 cycles was run. Using its own MiXCR run on the 5' RACE reads, TCRdb lists one record per CDR3 protein. Of some 760,000 distinct CDR3 sequences listed, about 25% are singletons. In addition, the sample was reused for a study of T cells of mothers and their children.

Sequencing used blood. All receptors come from a boy aged 10-17 years in good health.

V is TRBV4-1 and J is TRBJ2-7; D unclear. This CDR3 region has 13 residues. Between the trimmed V and J ends, which lost 3 bases and 6 bases, there was a span of 12 bases. Germline V CDR1 and CDR2: MGHRA, YSYEKL. The CDR3 DNA reads as TGCGCCAGCAGCCAGGATTCGAGTGCCGAGCAGTACTTC. It specifies CASSQDSSAEQYF.

The chain has TRBV7-2 and TRBJ2-1; 10 nucleotides line up with TRBD1. The end of the DNA aligns better with TRBJ2-7, so the J call may be wrong. The CDR3 runs 16 residues. CDR1 is SGHTA, CDR2 FQGNSA, per germline. This CDR3 reads CASSLVGTGVVQEQYF. CDR3 DNA: TGTGCCAGCAGCTTAGTCGGGACAGGGGTTGTGCAAGAGCAGTACTTC.

J is TRBJ2-5 and V is TRBV12-3 or TRBV12-4, with D perhaps TRBD2 (6 bases). V was pared by 8 bases and J by 1 base, with 8 bases between. The CDR3 sequence is 12 residues long. The CDR3 region is CASWDFQETQYF. Written as DNA, the CDR3 is TGTGCCAGCTGGGACTTCCAAGAGACCCAGTACTTC.

The rearrangement joins TRBV7-9 to TRBJ2-5; D may be TRBD2 (6 bases). This CDR3 is built from 14 residues. Trimming left V 4 bases short and J 1 base short, with 10 bases between. CDR1 is SEHNR, CDR2 FQNEAQ, per germline (reference sequence). In DNA, the CDR3 is TGTGCCAGCAGCTCCGACGGGGGCCAAGAGACCCAGTACTTC. Translated, it gives CASSSDGGQETQYF. The variable domain in full, with the rest retrieved from reference TRBV7-9 and TRBJ2-5, is DTGVSQNPRHKITKRGQNVTFRCDPISEHNRLYWYRQTLGQGPEFLTYFQNEAQLEKSRLLSDRFSAERPKGSFSTLEIQRTEQGDSAMYLCASSSDGGQETQYFGPGTRLLVL.

This clonotype was detected only a few times. The chain is built from TRBV4-1 and TRBJ2-4, with 10 nucleotides matching TRBD1. This CDR3 is built from 18 residues. CDR1 and CDR2 from the germline V gene are MGHRA and YSYEKL. V lost 1 base, J lost 0 bases, and 6 bases stayed unmatched. The CDR3, as DNA: TGCGCCAGCAGCCAAGGGACAGGGGGAAGGCTAGCCAAAAACATTCAGTACTTC. It codes for CASSQGTGGRLAKNIQYF.

This clonotype was found a few times. J is TRBJ2-1 and V is TRBV28; 7 bases fit TRBD2. CDR1 is MDHEN, CDR2 SYDVKM, per germline. V dropped 2 bases and J dropped 0; count of bases not matched to a gene: 10. This CDR3 has 18 residues. This chain's CDR3 is CASSLGILAEASYNEQFF. CDR3 bases: TGTGCCAGCAGTTTAGGGATCCTAGCGGAAGCCTCCTACAATGAGCAGTTCTTC.

The V and J genes are TRBV6-5 and TRBJ2-7, with D possibly TRBD2 on 6 matching bases. This CDR3 is 14 amino acids long. The germline V and J ends were trimmed by 2 bases and 6 bases, with 14 bases remaining between them. Per the germline V gene, CDR1 is MNHEY and CDR2 is SVGAGI. The CDR3 DNA follows: TGTGCCAGCAGTTACCAGAGTCGGGGAGGCGAGCAGTACTTC. It specifies CASSYQSRGGEQYF.

CDR3 residues: CASSEWGLAETNEQFF. The CDR3 DNA is TGTGCCAGCAGTGAATGGGGCCTAGCGGAGACCAATGAGCAGTTCTTC. This rearrangement joins TRBV2 to TRBJ2-1, with 7 nucleotides matching TRBD2. V lost 2 bases to trimming and J lost 6 bases; unmatched junction nucleotides: 10. The CDR3 covers 16 residues. In germline, CDR1 is SNHLY, CDR2 FYNNEI.

The rearrangement uses TRBV7-2 and TRBJ1-1; no definite D call. V lost 1 base, J lost 6 bases, and 12 bases lay in between. This CDR3 region has 14 residues. CDR1 and CDR2 (germline): SGHTA, FQGNSA. The CDR3 protein is CASSLEEGNAEAFF. The CDR3 DNA sequence: TGTGCCAGCAGCTTAGAAGAGGGTAACGCTGAAGCTTTCTTT.

The chain is built from TRBV5-1 and TRBJ2-1; 7 bases agree with TRBD2. CDR1 is SGHRS, CDR2 YFSETQ, per germline. V gave up 4 bases and J gave up 6 bases; unmatched junction bases: 7. This CDR3 is 14 amino acids long. Here the CDR3 DNA reads TGCGCCAGCAGCCCCCTAGCGGAGATCAATGAGCAGTTCTTC. Encoded protein: CASSPLAEINEQFF.

This clonotype was counted at least ten times. The CDR3 here is CASSFLLDTQYF. The CDR3, as DNA: TGTGCCAGCAGCTTTTTGTTAGATACGCAGTATTTT. V gene TRBV7-9 combines with J gene TRBJ2-3; D is unclear. Germline lookup yields CDR1 SEHNR and CDR2 FQNEAQ (reference sequence). The CDR3 is 12 amino acids. Trimming stripped 3 bases from V and 5 bases from J, with 6 bases between.

The genes are TRBV5-1 and TRBJ1-2, with 7 bases fitting TRBD1. The germline V gene encodes CDR1 SGHRS and CDR2 YFSETQ. The CDR3 covers 14 residues. Trimming removed 0 bases from V and 4 bases from J; junction bases left unmatched: 3. The CDR3 DNA follows: TGCGCCAGCAGCTTGGAGGGACAGCTCTATGGCTACACCTTC. It is translated as CASSLEGQLYGYTF.

This clonotype has just a few counts. The rearrangement links TRBV27 to TRBJ2-3; TRBD1 matches at 11 bases. Germline V gene sequence: CDR1 MNHEY, CDR2 SMNVEV (reference sequence). This CDR3 has 16 amino acids. The trim removed 6 bases at V and 3 bases at J, leaving 8 bases unmatched. The DNA for the CDR3 is TGTGCCAGCAGCGACCGGGACAGGGGGGTTACAGATACGCAGTATTTT. Protein product: CASSDRDRGVTDTQYF.

The rearrangement uses TRBV19 and TRBJ1-2, with D possibly TRBD1 on 5 matching bases. This CDR3 is 15 amino acids long. V was cut by 5 bases and J by 0 bases, with 13 bases left in between. From germline, CDR1 is LNHDA and CDR2 SQIVND (reference sequence). The CDR3 spells CASSPWGTPNYGYTF. The CDR3 DNA sequence: TGTGCCAGTAGTCCATGGGGGACCCCTAACTATGGCTACACCTTC.

V is TRBV12-3 or TRBV12-4 and J is TRBJ1-1; D gene uncertain. Trimming took 3 bases from V and 5 from J, leaving 10 bases between them. The CDR3 loop spans 13 amino acids. The CDR3 loop reads CASSFSKATEAFF. In DNA form, the CDR3 reads TGTGCCAGCAGTTTTTCAAAGGCTACTGAAGCTTTCTTT.

This clonotype was picked up a small number of times. This sequence joins TRBV28 and TRBJ2-4, with D perhaps given as TRBD1 or TRBD2 (5 bases each). Germline V gene lookup returns CDR1 MDHEN and CDR2 SYDVKM. The V and J ends lost 5 bases and 0 bases respectively, with 17 bases between them. This CDR3 region has 17 residues. CDR3 coding DNA: TGTGCCAGCAGTGCCCCCGGGACGAGATTAGCCAAAAACATTCAGTACTTC. Protein product: CASSAPGTRLAKNIQYF.

This clonotype was recorded a few times. J is TRBJ1-2 and V is TRBV21-1. TRBV21-1 is a pseudogene segment. CDR3 length: 15 residues. As DNA, the CDR3 is TGTGCCAGCATCAAACGGCTGGGGACTAACTATGGCTACGCCTTC. Protein: CASIKRLGTNYGYAF.

In this sample, this clonotype turned up a few times. The gene calls are TRBV12-5 and TRBJ1-1; 9 nucleotides line up with TRBD1. In germline, CDR1 is LGHNT, CDR2 FRNRAP. CDR3 length equals 16 residues. The V gene end was trimmed by 2 bases and the J gene end by 3 bases; junction bases not matched to a gene: 7. CDR3 bases: TGTGCTAGTGGTTTGTCTTACAGGGGGCGAGACACTGAAGCTTTCTTT. Translation: CASGLSYRGRDTEAFF.